The 20 T cell receptor beta chains listed next were all sequenced from one sample in a study of T cells after yellow fever vaccination. One entry per CDR3 protein results from TCRdb running MiXCR on the 5' RACE reads. Of 40,000 to 55,000 distinct CDR3 sequences listed, less than 8.5% are singletons. The material sequenced was CD8+ T cells not binding an NS4B(214-222) dextramer, sorted from PBMCs, taken more than 35 days after the first yellow fever vaccination. Every receptor here comes from a man aged 18 to 30 who received the YFV17D yellow fever vaccine.

This rearrangement joins TRBV27 to TRBJ2-7, with TRBD2 as a possible D gene (7 bases). V was pared by 3 bases and J by 3 bases, with 15 bases between. The CDR3 is made up of 15 amino acids. Germline values: CDR1 MNHEY, CDR2 SMNVEV (reference sequence). CDR3 protein: CASSFGGGPGYEQYF. Written as DNA, the CDR3 is TGTGCCAGCAGTTTTGGGGGGGGGCCCGGCTACGAGCAGTACTTC.

There are a few counts of this clonotype. CDR3 sequence (DNA): TGTGCCAGCAGCTTCGACACCCACTACGAGCAGTACGTC. It yields the protein CASSFDTHYEQYV. The chain combines TRBV5-6 with TRBJ2-7, with D unresolved. The germline gives CDR1 SGHDT, CDR2 YYEEEE. The CDR3 consists of 13 residues. V shed 2 bases and J shed 3 bases, with 9 bases lying between them.

The chain recombines TRBV7-8 with TRBJ1-2, with 11 bases lining up with TRBD1. Germline V lookup: CDR1 SGHVS, CDR2 FQNEAQ. V was pared by 5 bases and J by 8 bases, with 16 bases of the junction left unmatched. The CDR3 totals 17 residues. This chain's CDR3 is CASSPQIWTGGAGGYTF. For the CDR3, the DNA is TGTGCCAGCAGCCCCCAAATTTGGACAGGGGGCGCGGGGGGCTACACCTTC.

In its sample, this clonotype was seen many times. V and J are TRBV7-9 and TRBJ2-7; D is ambiguous. Germline V gives CDR1 SEHNR, CDR2 FQNEAQ (reference sequence). Trimming shortened V by 6 bases and J by 2 bases, and 8 bases separated the two germline ends. CDR3 size: 12 residues. The CDR3 sequence: CASSAEAYEQYF. The CDR3 DNA sequence: TGTGCCAGCAGTGCGGAAGCCTACGAGCAGTACTTC.

This clonotype was picked up a small number of times. This chain links TRBV6-2 or TRBV6-3 with TRBJ2-2; 7 bases are shared with TRBD1. V lost 0 bases, J lost 7 bases, and 5 bases stayed unmatched. The CDR3 is 15 amino acids. Germline V gives CDR1 MNHEY, CDR2 SVGEGT. For the CDR3, the DNA is TGTGCCAGCAGTTACTCGAGTACAGGGGTCGGGGAGCTGTTTTTT. Its translation: CASSYSSTGVGELFF.

This sequence joins TRBV5-4 and TRBJ1-3; D may be TRBD1 (5 bases). Trimming left V 0 bases short and J 0 bases short, with 10 bases between. From germline, CDR1 is SGHNT and CDR2 YYREEE (reference sequence). The CDR3 length is 16 residues. CDR3 sequence (DNA): TGTGCCAGCAGCTTGGCACAGGATATCTCTGGAAACACCATATATTTT. It yields the protein CASSLAQDISGNTIYF.

V gene TRBV20-1 combines with J gene TRBJ1-5, with a possible D match to TRBD1 (5 bases). V dropped 5 bases and J dropped 3 bases, with 14 bases sitting between them. The CDR3 runs to 14 residues. Germline-derived CDR1 and CDR2 are DFQATT and SNEGSKA (reference sequence). CDR3 coding DNA: TGCAGTGCTTGGTTGGGGGTAGACAATCAGCCCCAGCATTTT. Translated: CSAWLGVDNQPQHF.

The rearrangement uses TRBV2 and TRBJ2-1; the D gene is possibly TRBD2 (6 bases). In germline, CDR1 is SNHLY, CDR2 FYNNEI. Trimming cost V 8 bases and J 9 bases, with 20 bases left between them. The CDR3 covers 14 residues. The CDR3 nucleotides read TGTGCCAGCCGACCGGGACTCGAGCAGCCTGAGCAGTTCTTC. This translates into CASRPGLEQPEQFF.

The gene calls are TRBV29-1 and TRBJ1-2; possibly TRBD1 for D (6 bases). The germline gives CDR1 SQVTM, CDR2 ANQGSEA. This CDR3 is 14 amino acids long. The V end lost 1 base, the J end lost 0 bases, and 9 bases lay between the germline ends. The CDR3 loop is CSVEGEGANYGYTF. CDR3 coding DNA: TGCAGCGTTGAAGGGGAGGGGGCTAACTATGGCTACACCTTC.

J is TRBJ1-2 and V is TRBV6-5; D unclear. The V and J ends lost 4 bases and 5 bases respectively, with 20 bases between them. Germline V gene sequence: CDR1 MNHEY, CDR2 SVGAGI. The CDR3 length is 16 residues. The DNA for the CDR3 is TGTGCCAGCAGTTTACCCGAGACGGGTGGGCCTTATGGCTACACCTTC. Its protein is CASSLPETGGPYGYTF.

The chain couples TRBV27 to TRBJ2-7; perhaps TRBD1 as D (5 bases). V lost 3 bases, J lost 0 bases, and 15 bases lay in between. The CDR3 contains 16 residues. Germline V gene lookup returns CDR1 MNHEY and CDR2 SMNVEV (reference sequence). The CDR3 sequence is CASSFAPVTVSYEQYF. Written as DNA, the CDR3 is TGTGCCAGCAGTTTTGCCCCCGTGACAGTCTCCTACGAGCAGTACTTC.

The chain has TRBV5-1 and TRBJ1-5, with D uncertain. This CDR3 is built from 14 residues. Germline-derived CDR1 and CDR2 are SGHRS and YFSETQ. The V gene lost 0 bases and the J gene lost 1 base, with 5 bases spanning the gap. For the CDR3, the DNA is TGCGCCAGCAGCTTGGGGTACAGCAATCAGCCCCAGCATTTT. Amino acids: CASSLGYSNQPQHF.

The chain employs TRBV6-2 or TRBV6-3 and TRBJ1-1; D unclear. This CDR3 has 13 residues. From germline, CDR1 is MNHEY and CDR2 SVGEGT. Trimming removed 4 bases from V and 6 bases from J, with 12 bases in between. The DNA of the CDR3 is TGTGCCAGCAGTTTCGGGTTAATCGCTGAAGCTTTCTTT. It is translated as CASSFGLIAEAFF.

This clonotype was observed many times. V is TRBV7-6 and J is TRBJ1-5, with D tentatively TRBD1 (5 bases). There are 16 residues in the CDR3. V lost 0 bases to trimming and J lost 3 bases, with 12 bases between them. Germline V lookup: CDR1 SGHVS, CDR2 FNYEAQ. CDR3 in amino acids: CASSLAAREPNQPQHF. In DNA form, the CDR3 reads TGTGCCAGCAGCTTAGCGGCCAGGGAACCCAATCAGCCCCAGCATTTT. The complete variable domain, with remaining parts taken from reference TRBV7-6 and TRBJ1-5, reads GAGVSQSPRYKVTKRGQDVALRCDPISGHVSLYWYRQALGQGPEFLTYFNYEAQQDKSGLPNDRFSAERPEGSISTLTIQRTEQRDSAMYRCASSLAAREPNQPQHFGDGTRLSIL.

The rearrangement links TRBV12-3 or TRBV12-4 to TRBJ2-4, with 10 positions matching TRBD1. CDR3 length equals 17 residues. V lost 6 bases and J lost 3; bases outside the gene matches: 11. The CDR3 coding sequence is TGTGCCAGCAGCCATAAAGGGGACAGGGGATTCAAAAACATTCAGTACTTC. It yields the protein CASSHKGDRGFKNIQYF.

This clonotype was recorded at least ten times. This rearrangement joins TRBV27 to TRBJ2-1, with TRBD1 matching over 7 bases. Germline V gives CDR1 MNHEY, CDR2 SMNVEV (reference sequence). The CDR3 runs to 15 residues. After removal of 2 bases from V and 8 bases from J, the junction contained 9 bases not matched to a gene. The CDR3: CASSLRQGINYEQFF. CDR3 in DNA: TGTGCCAGCAGTTTAAGACAGGGTATTAATTATGAGCAGTTCTTC.

The chain combines TRBV15 with TRBJ1-4, with D maybe TRBD1 (5 bases). V was shortened by 1 base and J by 11 bases, with 14 bases between the two germline ends. CDR3 length: 14 amino acids. CDR1 LNHNV and CDR2 YYDKDF come from the germline V gene (reference sequence). This chain's CDR3 is CATSRAKGLRKLFF. DNA of the CDR3: TGTGCCACCAGCAGAGCGAAGGGGCTCCGGAAACTGTTTTTT.

This clonotype was picked up many times. The rearrangement joins TRBV10-2 to TRBJ1-4; a possible D gene is TRBD1 (5 bases). V lost 0 bases and J lost 5, with 10 bases in between. Germline values: CDR1 WSHSY, CDR2 SAAADI. This CDR3 contains 15 residues. CDR3 sequence reads: CASSESGVGNEKLFF. CDR3 DNA: TGCGCCAGCAGTGAGTCGGGGGTGGGGAATGAAAAACTGTTTTTT.

This clonotype appeared many times. The V gene is TRBV4-3, the J gene TRBJ2-1; 7 positions agree with TRBD1. Germline V gene lookup returns CDR1 LGHNA and CDR2 YSLEER. V lost 4 bases, J lost 6 bases, and 3 bases stayed unmatched. The CDR3 is made up of 13 amino acids. The CDR3 region has the DNA TGCGCCAGCAGCCCCGGGACAGCCAATGAGCAGTTCTTC. As protein: CASSPGTANEQFF.

This clonotype was detected ten times or more. The chain uses TRBV20-1 and TRBJ2-4; D might be TRBD1 or TRBD2, each matching 5 bases. Germline V gives CDR1 DFQATT, CDR2 SNEGSKA (reference sequence). CDR3 length: 13 residues. Between the trimmed V and J ends, which lost 5 bases and 6 bases, there was a span of 14 bases. CDR3 region: CSAGNGGGNIQYF. Here the CDR3 DNA reads TGCAGTGCTGGGAATGGGGGTGGAAACATTCAGTACTTC.